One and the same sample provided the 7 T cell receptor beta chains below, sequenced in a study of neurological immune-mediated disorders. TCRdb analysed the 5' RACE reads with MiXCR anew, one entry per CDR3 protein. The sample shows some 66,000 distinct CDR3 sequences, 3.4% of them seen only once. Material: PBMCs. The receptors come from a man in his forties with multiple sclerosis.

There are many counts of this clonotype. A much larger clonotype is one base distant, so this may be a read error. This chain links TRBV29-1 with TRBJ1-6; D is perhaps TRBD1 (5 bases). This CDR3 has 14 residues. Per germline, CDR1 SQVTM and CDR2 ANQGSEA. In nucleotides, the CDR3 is TGCAGCCTCTGCGACATCAGGGAGAATTCACACCTCCACTTT. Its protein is CSLCDIRENSHLHF.

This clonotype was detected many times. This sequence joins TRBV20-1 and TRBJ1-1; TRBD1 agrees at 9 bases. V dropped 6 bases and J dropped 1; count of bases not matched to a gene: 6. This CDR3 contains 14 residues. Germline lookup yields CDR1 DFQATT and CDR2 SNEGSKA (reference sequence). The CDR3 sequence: CSATQGAGNTEAFF. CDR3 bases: TGCAGTGCAACACAGGGGGCTGGGAACACTGAAGCTTTCTTT.

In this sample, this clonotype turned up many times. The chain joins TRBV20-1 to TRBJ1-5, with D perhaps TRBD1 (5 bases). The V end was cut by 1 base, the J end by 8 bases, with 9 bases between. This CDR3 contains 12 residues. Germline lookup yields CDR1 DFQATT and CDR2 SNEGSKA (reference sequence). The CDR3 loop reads CSARGGTKPQHF. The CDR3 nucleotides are TGCAGTGCTAGAGGAGGGACCAAGCCCCAGCATTTT.

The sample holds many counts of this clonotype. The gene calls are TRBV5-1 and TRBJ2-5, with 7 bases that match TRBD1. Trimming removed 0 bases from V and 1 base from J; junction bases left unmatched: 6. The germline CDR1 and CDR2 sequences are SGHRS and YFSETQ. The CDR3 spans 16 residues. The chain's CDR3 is CASSLGSGTAQETQYF. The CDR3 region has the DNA TGCGCCAGCAGCTTGGGGTCCGGGACAGCCCAAGAGACCCAGTACTTC.

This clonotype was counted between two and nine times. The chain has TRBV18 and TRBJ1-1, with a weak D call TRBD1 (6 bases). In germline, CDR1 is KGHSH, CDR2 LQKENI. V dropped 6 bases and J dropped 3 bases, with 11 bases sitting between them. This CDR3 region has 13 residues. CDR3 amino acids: CASSQGSDTEAFF. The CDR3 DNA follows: TGTGCCAGCTCTCAGGGGTCAGACACTGAAGCTTTCTTT.

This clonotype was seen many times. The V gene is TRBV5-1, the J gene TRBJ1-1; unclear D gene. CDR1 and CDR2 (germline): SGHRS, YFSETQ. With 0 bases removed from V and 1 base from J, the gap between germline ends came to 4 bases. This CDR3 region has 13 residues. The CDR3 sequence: CASSLVANTEAFF. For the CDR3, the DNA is TGCGCCAGCAGCTTGGTAGCGAACACTGAAGCTTTCTTT.

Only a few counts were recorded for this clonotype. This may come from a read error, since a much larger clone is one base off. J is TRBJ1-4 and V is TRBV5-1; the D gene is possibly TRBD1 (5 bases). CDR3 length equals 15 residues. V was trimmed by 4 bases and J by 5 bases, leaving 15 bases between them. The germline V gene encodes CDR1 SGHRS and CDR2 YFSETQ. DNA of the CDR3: TGCGCCAGCAGCGATCCAGGGAAGGGAAATGAAAAACTGTTTTTT. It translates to CASSDPGKGNEKLFF.